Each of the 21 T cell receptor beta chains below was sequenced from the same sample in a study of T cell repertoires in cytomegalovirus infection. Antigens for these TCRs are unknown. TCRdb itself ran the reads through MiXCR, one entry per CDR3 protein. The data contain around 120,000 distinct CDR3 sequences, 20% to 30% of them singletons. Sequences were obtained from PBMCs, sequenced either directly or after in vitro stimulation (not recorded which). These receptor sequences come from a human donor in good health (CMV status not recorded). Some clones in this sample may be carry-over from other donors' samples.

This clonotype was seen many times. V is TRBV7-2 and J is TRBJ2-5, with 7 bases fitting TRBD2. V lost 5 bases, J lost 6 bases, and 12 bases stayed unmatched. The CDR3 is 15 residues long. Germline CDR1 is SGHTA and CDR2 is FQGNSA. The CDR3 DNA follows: TGTGCCAGCAGCCCGAATAGCGGGTCCGGAAAGACCCAGTACTTC. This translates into CASSPNSGSGKTQYF.

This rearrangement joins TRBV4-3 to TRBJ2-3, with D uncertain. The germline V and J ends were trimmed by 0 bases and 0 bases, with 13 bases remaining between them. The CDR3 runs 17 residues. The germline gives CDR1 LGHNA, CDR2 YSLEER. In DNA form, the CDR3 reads TGCGCCAGCAGCCAAGATCTCGAGCACCCGAGCACAGATACGCAGTATTTT. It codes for CASSQDLEHPSTDTQYF.

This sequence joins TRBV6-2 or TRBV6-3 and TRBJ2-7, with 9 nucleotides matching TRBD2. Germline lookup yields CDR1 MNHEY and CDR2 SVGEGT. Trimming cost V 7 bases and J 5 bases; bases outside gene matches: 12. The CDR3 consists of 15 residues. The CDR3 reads CASTTWGSGSDEQYF. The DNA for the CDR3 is TGTGCCAGCACCACTTGGGGTAGCGGGAGCGACGAGCAGTACTTC.

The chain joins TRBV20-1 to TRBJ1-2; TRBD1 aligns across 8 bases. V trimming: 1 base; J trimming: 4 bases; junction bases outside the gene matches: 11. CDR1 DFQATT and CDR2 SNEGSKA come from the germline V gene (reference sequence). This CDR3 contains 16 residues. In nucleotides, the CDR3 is TGCAGTGCTAGAGTCCTAAGACAGGGGACACTCTATGGCTACACCTTC. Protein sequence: CSARVLRQGTLYGYTF.

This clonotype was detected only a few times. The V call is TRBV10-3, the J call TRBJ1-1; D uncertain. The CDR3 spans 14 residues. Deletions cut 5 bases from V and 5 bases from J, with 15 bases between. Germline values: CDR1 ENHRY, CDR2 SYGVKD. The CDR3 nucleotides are TGTGCCATCAGTCCCGGGCCAGAGAGGACTGAAGCTTTCTTT. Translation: CAISPGPERTEAFF.

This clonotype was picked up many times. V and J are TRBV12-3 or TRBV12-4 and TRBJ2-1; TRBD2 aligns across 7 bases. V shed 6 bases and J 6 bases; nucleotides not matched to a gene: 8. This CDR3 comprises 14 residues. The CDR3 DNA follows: TGTGCCAGCAGCGGGCTAGCGGTTTCCAATGAGCAGTTCTTC. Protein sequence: CASSGLAVSNEQFF.

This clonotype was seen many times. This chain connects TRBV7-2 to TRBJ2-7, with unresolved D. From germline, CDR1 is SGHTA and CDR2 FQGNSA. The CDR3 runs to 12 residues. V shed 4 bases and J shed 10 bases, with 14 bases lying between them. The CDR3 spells CASSSPQDPQYF. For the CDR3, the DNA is TGTGCCAGCAGCTCACCCCAAGACCCACAGTACTTC.

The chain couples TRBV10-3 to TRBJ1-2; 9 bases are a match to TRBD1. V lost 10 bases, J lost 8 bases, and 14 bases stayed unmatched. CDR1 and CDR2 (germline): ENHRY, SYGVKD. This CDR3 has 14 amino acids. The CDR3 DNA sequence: TGTGCCACTATCCGGGACAGGGACGTCTGGGGCTACACCTTC. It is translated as CATIRDRDVWGYTF.

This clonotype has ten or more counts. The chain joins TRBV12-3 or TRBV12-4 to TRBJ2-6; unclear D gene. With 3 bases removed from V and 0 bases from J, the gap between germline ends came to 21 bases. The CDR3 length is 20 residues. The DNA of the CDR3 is TGTGCCAGCAGTTTTCAGAGGCCAGGCCTTTTGGGCTCTGGGGCCAACGTCCTGACTTTC. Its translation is CASSFQRPGLLGSGANVLTF.

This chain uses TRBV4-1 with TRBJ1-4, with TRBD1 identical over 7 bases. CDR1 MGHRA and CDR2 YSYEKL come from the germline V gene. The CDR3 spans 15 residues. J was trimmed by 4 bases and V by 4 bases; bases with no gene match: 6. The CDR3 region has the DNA TGCGCCAGCAGCCCTGTAGGGGGCCTTAATGAAAAACTGTTTTTT. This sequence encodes CASSPVGGLNEKLFF.

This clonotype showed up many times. CDR3: CASSLEGKTQYF. The CDR3 nucleotides are TGTGCCAGCAGCTTAGAAGGAAAGACCCAGTACTTC. V and J are TRBV7-2 and TRBJ2-5, with D unresolved. The V gene lost 1 base and the J gene lost 6 bases, with 6 bases spanning the gap. The V gene's germline CDR1 is SGHTA and CDR2 FQGNSA. This CDR3 has 12 amino acids.

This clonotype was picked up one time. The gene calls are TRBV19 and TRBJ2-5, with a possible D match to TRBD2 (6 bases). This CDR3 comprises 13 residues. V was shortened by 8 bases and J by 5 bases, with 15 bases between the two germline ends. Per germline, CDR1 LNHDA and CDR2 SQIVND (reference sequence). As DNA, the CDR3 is TGTGCCAGTGGGGCGGGAACCAGGGAGACCCAGTACTTC. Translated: CASGAGTRETQYF.

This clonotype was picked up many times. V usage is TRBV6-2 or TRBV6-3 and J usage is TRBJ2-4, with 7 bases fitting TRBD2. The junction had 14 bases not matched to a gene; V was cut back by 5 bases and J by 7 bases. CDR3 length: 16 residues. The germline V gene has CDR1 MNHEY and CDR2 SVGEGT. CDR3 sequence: CASSRSGGRGRNIQYF. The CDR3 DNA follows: TGTGCCAGCAGTCGCAGTGGCGGGAGAGGACGGAACATTCAGTACTTC.

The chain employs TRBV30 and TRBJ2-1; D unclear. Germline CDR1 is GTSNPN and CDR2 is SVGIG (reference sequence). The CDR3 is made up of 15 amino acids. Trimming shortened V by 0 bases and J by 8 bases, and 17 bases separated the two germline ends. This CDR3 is CAWSVADPVVDEQFF. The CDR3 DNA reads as TGTGCCTGGAGTGTCGCGGACCCCGTTGTGGATGAGCAGTTCTTC.

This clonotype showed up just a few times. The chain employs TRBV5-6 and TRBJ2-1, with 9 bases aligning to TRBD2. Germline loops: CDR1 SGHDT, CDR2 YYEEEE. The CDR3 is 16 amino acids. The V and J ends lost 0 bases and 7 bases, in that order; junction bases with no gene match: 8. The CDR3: CASSLVGLARGNEQFF. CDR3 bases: TGTGCCAGCAGCTTGGTCGGACTAGCGAGGGGGAATGAGCAGTTCTTC.

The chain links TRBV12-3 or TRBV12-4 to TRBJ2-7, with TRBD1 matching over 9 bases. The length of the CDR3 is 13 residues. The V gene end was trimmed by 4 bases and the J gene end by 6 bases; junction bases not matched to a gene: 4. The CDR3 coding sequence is TGTGCCAGCAGTTGGAGACAGGGGGTCGAGCAGTACTTC. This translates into CASSWRQGVEQYF.

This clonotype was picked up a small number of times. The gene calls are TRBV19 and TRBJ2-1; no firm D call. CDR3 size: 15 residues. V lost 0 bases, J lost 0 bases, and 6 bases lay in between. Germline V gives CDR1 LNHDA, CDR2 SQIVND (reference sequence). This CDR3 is CASSIDHNSYNEQFF. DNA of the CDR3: TGTGCCAGTAGTATAGACCACAACTCCTACAATGAGCAGTTCTTC.

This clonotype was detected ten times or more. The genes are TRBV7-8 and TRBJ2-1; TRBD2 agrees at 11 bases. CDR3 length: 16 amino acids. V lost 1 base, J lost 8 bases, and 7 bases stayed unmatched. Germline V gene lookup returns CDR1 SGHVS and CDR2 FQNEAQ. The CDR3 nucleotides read TGTGCCAGCAGCTTAGACCCGGGACTAGCGGTCGATGAGCAGTTCTTC. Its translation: CASSLDPGLAVDEQFF.

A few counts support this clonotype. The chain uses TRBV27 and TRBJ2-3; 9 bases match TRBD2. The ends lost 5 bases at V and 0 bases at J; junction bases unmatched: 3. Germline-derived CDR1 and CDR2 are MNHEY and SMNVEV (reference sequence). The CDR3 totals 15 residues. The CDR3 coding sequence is TGTGCCAGCAGTCCCCTAGCGGGGAGCACAGATACGCAGTATTTT. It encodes CASSPLAGSTDTQYF.

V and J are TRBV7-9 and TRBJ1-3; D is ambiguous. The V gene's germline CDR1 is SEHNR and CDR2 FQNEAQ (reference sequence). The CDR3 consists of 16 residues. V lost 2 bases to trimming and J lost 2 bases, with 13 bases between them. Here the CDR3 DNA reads TGTGCCAGCAGCTTACTCAAAGGGTCGACTGGAAACACCATATATTTT. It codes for CASSLLKGSTGNTIYF.

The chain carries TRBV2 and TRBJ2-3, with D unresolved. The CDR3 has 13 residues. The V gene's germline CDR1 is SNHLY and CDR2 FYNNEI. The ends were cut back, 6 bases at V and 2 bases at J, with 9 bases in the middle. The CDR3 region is CASSPDLTDTQYF. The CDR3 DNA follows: TGTGCCAGCAGCCCTGACCTCACAGATACGCAGTATTTT.